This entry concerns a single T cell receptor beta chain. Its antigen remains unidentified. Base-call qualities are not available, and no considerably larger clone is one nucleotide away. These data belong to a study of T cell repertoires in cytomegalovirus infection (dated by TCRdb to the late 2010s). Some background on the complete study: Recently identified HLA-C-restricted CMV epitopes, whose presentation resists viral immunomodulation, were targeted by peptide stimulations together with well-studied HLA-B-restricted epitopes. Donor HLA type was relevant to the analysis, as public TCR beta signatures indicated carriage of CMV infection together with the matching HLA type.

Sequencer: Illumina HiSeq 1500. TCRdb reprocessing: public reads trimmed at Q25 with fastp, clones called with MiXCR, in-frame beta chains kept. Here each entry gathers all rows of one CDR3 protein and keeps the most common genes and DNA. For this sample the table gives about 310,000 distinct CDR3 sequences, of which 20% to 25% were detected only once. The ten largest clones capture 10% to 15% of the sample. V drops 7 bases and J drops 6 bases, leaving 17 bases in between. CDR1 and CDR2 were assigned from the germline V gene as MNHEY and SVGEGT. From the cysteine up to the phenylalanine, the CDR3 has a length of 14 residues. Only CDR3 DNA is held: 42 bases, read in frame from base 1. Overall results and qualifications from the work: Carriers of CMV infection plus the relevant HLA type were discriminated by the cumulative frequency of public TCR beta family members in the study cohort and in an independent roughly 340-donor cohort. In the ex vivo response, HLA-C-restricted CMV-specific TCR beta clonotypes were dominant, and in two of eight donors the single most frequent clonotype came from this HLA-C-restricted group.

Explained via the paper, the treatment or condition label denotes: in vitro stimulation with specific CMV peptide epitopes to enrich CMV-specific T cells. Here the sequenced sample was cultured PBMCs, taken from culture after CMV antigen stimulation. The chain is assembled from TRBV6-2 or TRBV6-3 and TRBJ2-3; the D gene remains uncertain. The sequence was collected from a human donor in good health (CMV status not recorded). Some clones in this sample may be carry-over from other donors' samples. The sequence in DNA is TGTGCCAGCACCAAAACCGACCCGACGGATACGCAGTATTTT. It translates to CASTKTDPTDTQYF.